Following are 15 T cell receptor beta chains from one sample sequenced in a study of blood T cell repertoires in COVID-19. The repertoire was sequenced with immunoSEQ multiplex PCR; TCRdb's copy has only in-frame clones and lacks some. The data contain under 200,000 clones, more than 70% of them seen just once; the ten biggest clones take up 5.5% to 7%. The specimen sequenced was peripheral blood. Source of these receptors: a man aged 50 or older with active or convalescent COVID-19.

The chain recombines TRBV5-4 with TRBJ2-2; the match to TRBD2 covers 11 bases. The CDR3 runs 14 residues. V trimming: 4 bases; J trimming: 6 bases; junction bases outside the gene matches: 2. CDR1 SGHNT and CDR2 YYREEE come from the germline V gene (reference sequence). CDR3 residues: CASSTGLAAGELFF. The CDR3 DNA reads TGTGCCAGCAGCACGGGACTAGCGGCCGGGGAGCTGTTTTTT.

The chain employs TRBV7-2 and TRBJ2-2; the D is unclear. Germline V gene data show CDR1 as SGHTA and CDR2 as FQGNSA. With 4 bases removed from V and 4 bases from J, the gap between germline ends came to 7 bases. The length of the CDR3 is 13 residues. CDR3 sequence: CASSSYGTGELFF. CDR3 nucleotide sequence: TGTGCCAGCAGCTCCTATGGCACCGGGGAGCTGTTTTTT. Looking up the rest from reference TRBV7-2 and TRBJ2-2 gives the full variable domain: GAGVSQSPSNKVTEKGKDVELRCDPISGHTALYWYRQSLGQGLEFLIYFQGNSAPDKSGLPSDRFSAERTGGSVSTLTIQRTQQEDSAVYLCASSSYGTGELFFGEGSRLTVL.

Here the CDR3 reads CASSHQTSGQETQYF. CDR3 nucleotides: TGTGCCAGCAGTCATCAGACTAGCGGTCAAGAGACCCAGTACTTC. The V and J genes are TRBV27 and TRBJ2-5; 9 bases are shared with TRBD2. The CDR3 has 15 amino acids. Trimming took 5 bases from V and 2 from J; bases not matched to a gene: 6. The germline CDR1 and CDR2 sequences are MNHEY and SMNVEV (reference sequence).

The chain carries TRBV6-6 and TRBJ2-7; 9 nucleotides line up with TRBD2. The CDR3 loop spans 15 amino acids. The trim removed 5 bases at V and 5 bases at J, leaving 10 bases unmatched. The germline CDR1 and CDR2 sequences are MNHNY and SVGAGI (reference sequence). The CDR3 bases are TGTGCCAGCAGTCTCCCCAGGACTAGCGACCACGAGCAGTACTTC. This translates into CASSLPRTSDHEQYF.

The chain is built from TRBV20-1 and TRBJ2-7, with 9 bases lining up with TRBD2. CDR3 length: 14 amino acids. The J segment lost 5 bases and the V segment lost 3 bases, leaving 8 bases of the junction unmatched. CDR1 and CDR2 (germline): DFQATT, SNEGSKA (reference sequence). The CDR3 nucleotides are TGCAGTGCTAGTGCCAGCGGGGGGCCTGACGAGCAGTACTTC. The encoded protein is CSASASGGPDEQYF.

The rearrangement uses TRBV5-5 and TRBJ1-1, with D unclear. CDR1 and CDR2 from the germline V gene are SGHKS and YYEKEE (reference sequence). This CDR3 has 15 amino acids. With 4 bases removed from V and 3 bases from J, the gap between germline ends came to 16 bases. CDR3 sequence: CASSPGTRADTEAFF. Here the CDR3 DNA reads TGTGCCAGCAGCCCAGGTACGAGGGCGGACACTGAAGCTTTCTTT. Based on the CDR3 plus reference TRBV5-5 and TRBJ1-1, the full variable domain is DAGVTQSPTHLIKTRGQQVTLRCSPISGHKSVSWYQQVLGQGPQFIFQYYEKEERGRGNFPDRFSARQFPNYSSELNVNALLLGDSALYLCASSPGTRADTEAFFGQGTRLTVV.

V is TRBV6-5 and J is TRBJ2-2; 7 nucleotides match TRBD2. Per the germline V gene, CDR1 is MNHEY and CDR2 is SVGAGI. CDR3 length: 14 amino acids. With V trimmed by 9 bases and J by 5 bases, 9 bases remained unmatched. CDR3 amino acids: CASRGVRWTGELFF. The CDR3, as DNA: TGTGCCAGTCGGGGGGTACGATGGACCGGGGAGCTGTTTTTT.

This chain joins TRBV5-4 and TRBJ2-7, with TRBD1 as a possible D gene (5 bases). Per germline, CDR1 SGHNT and CDR2 YYREEE (reference sequence). The CDR3 spans 12 residues. The V end was cut by 2 bases, the J end by 3 bases, with 6 bases between. For the CDR3, the DNA is TGTGCCAGCAGCTTCGACAGCTACGAGCAGTACTTC. Its translation is CASSFDSYEQYF.

The chain is built from TRBV7-8 and TRBJ2-7, with TRBD1 identical over 10 bases. V was pared by 4 bases and J by 5 bases, with 11 bases of the junction left unmatched. CDR1 and CDR2 (germline): SGHVS, FQNEAQ. This CDR3 is 16 amino acids long. The CDR3, as DNA: TGTGCCAGCAGCTCGATAGGGGACAGGGGTTCCCACGAGCAGTACTTC. Translated: CASSSIGDRGSHEQYF. Based on the CDR3 plus reference TRBV7-8 and TRBJ2-7, the full variable domain is GAGVSQSPRYKVAKRGQDVALRCDPISGHVSLFWYQQALGQGPEFLTYFQNEAQLDKSGLPSDRFFAERPEGSVSTLKIQRTQQEDSAVYLCASSSIGDRGSHEQYFGPGTRLTVT.

CDR3 nucleotides: TGTGCCAGCAGCTCTCTGCCGGGACTAGCGGCCCACTACAATGAGCAGTTCTTC. Residues: CASSSLPGLAAHYNEQFF. The rearrangement joins TRBV7-6 to TRBJ2-1, with 11 bases matching TRBD2. CDR3 length: 18 amino acids. Germline V CDR1 and CDR2: SGHVS, FNYEAQ. V lost 4 bases, J lost 3 bases, and 11 bases stayed unmatched.

The gene calls are TRBV12-3 or TRBV12-4 and TRBJ2-3; 7 positions agree with TRBD2. This CDR3 has 13 amino acids. Germline trimming cut 8 bases from V and 1 base from J; bases unmatched to any gene: 3. CDR3 in DNA: TGTGCCAGCTCGAGCGGGGGCACAGATACGCAGTATTTT. Residues: CASSSGGTDTQYF.

V and J are TRBV11-3 and TRBJ2-7, with 7 bases matching TRBD2. CDR1 is SGHNT, CDR2 YENEEA, per germline. The CDR3 runs to 16 residues. V was pared by 5 bases and J by 3 bases, with 13 bases of the junction left unmatched. CDR3 DNA: TGTGCCAGCAGCGTCCGTTCCGGGACTAAGAACTACGAGCAGTACTTC. Translating gives CASSVRSGTKNYEQYF.

The CDR3 reads CASSLGQGVTTEAFF. The CDR3 DNA reads TGCGCCAGCAGCTTGGGACAGGGGGTCACGACTGAAGCTTTCTTT. V gene TRBV5-1 combines with J gene TRBJ1-1; TRBD1 aligns across 9 bases. This CDR3 has 15 amino acids. J gave up 5 bases and V 0 bases, and 5 bases lay outside the gene matches. The germline gives CDR1 SGHRS, CDR2 YFSETQ.

The genes are TRBV5-1 and TRBJ1-1; possibly TRBD1 for D (5 bases). Germline loops: CDR1 SGHRS, CDR2 YFSETQ. This CDR3 contains 14 residues. Deletions cut 4 bases from V and 0 bases from J, with 10 bases between. The CDR3 protein is CASSPTGMNTEAFF. The CDR3 DNA follows: TGCGCCAGCAGCCCCACAGGAATGAACACTGAAGCTTTCTTT.

This sequence joins TRBV29-1 and TRBJ2-7, with TRBD1 identical over 7 bases. The CDR3 extends over 13 amino acids. The V and J ends lost 6 bases and 5 bases, in that order; junction bases with no gene match: 10. Germline V gene lookup returns CDR1 SQVTM and CDR2 ANQGSEA. In nucleotides, the CDR3 is TGCAGCGTAACGAGACAGGGATCCGACGAGCAGTACTTC. As protein: CSVTRQGSDEQYF.